This T cell receptor beta chain is from a study of T-cell reconstitution after alpha-beta-depleted transplantation in children. Regarding the study as a whole: There were reportedly several hundred expanded graft clones from which alpha-beta T cells came about two months after transplant. When one year had passed after transplant, most T-cell counts and diversity came from newly produced T cells.

This CDR3 region has 12 residues. V gave up 1 base and J gave up 7 bases, with 7 bases separating them. Germline V gene sequence: CDR1 GTSNPN, CDR2 SVGIG (reference sequence). Regarding this clonotype: The antigen is not known.

The library targeted TCRbeta and was prepared with unique molecular identifiers. TCRdb analysed the PCR reads with MiXCR anew, one entry per CDR3 protein. Here the sample spans fewer than 1 million distinct CDR3 sequences, 16% being singletons. The V and J genes are TRBV30 and TRBJ1-4; no clear D. This TCR was recovered from a male patient between 10 and 17 years old who had a stem cell transplant for acute lymphoblastic leukemia, so the T cells may come from the graft donor. The specimen comprised PBMCs, mostly from graft donor cells, sampled 360 days after TCRalphabeta/CD19-depleted stem cell transplant. The CDR3 spells CAWSALGEKLFF. CDR3 coding DNA: TGTGCCTGGAGTGCCTTGGGTGAAAAACTGTTTTTT.